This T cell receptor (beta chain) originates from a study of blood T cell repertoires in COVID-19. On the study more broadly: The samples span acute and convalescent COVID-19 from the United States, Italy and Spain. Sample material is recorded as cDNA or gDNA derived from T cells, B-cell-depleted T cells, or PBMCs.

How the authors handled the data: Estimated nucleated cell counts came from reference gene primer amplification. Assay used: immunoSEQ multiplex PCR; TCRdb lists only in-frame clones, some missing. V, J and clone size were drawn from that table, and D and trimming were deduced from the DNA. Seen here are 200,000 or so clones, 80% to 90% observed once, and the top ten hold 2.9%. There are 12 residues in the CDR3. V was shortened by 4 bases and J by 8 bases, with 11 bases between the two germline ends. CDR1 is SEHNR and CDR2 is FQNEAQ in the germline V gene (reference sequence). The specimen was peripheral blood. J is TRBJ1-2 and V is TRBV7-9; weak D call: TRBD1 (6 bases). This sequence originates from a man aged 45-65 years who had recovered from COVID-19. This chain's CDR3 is CASSSGTSGYTF. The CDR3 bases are TGTGCCAGCAGCTCCGGGACAAGCGGCTACACCTTC. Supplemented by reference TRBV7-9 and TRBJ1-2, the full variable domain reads DTGVSQNPRHKITKRGQNVTFRCDPISEHNRLYWYRQTLGQGPEFLTYFQNEAQLEKSRLLSDRFSAERPKGSFSTLEIQRTEQGDSAMYLCASSSGTSGYTFGSGTRLTVV.